The T cell receptor (beta chain) under discussion was sequenced for a study of T cell changes during pregnancy in multiple sclerosis. The assay was immunoSEQ multiplex PCR, and TCRdb's table has in-frame clones only and misses some. Altogether roughly 80,000 clones are present, around 92% being singletons, with the ten largest covering roughly 1.4%. Per germline, CDR1 LNHDA and CDR2 SQIVND (reference sequence). With 0 bases removed from V and 5 bases from J, the gap between germline ends came to 6 bases. The CDR3 spans 13 residues. The rearrangement links TRBV19 to TRBJ2-3; D perhaps matches TRBD2 (5 bases). Sequenced material: peripheral blood, taken before pregnancy. The TCR sequence derives from a female donor with multiple sclerosis, enrolled in a pregnancy study. The chain's CDR3 is CASSIDGEDTQYF. DNA of the CDR3: TGTGCCAGTAGTATAGACGGGGAAGATACGCAGTATTTT.